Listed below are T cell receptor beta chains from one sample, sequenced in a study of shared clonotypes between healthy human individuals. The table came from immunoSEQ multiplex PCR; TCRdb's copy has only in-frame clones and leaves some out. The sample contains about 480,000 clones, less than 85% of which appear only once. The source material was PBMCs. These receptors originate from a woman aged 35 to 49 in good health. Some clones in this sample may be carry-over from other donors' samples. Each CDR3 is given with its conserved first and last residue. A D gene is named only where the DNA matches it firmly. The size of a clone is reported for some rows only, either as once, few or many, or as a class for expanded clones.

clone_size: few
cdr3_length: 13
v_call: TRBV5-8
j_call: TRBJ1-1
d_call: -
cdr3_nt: TGTGCCAGCAGAATGAAGGGTAGTACTGAAGCTTTCTTT
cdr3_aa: CASRMKGSTEAFF

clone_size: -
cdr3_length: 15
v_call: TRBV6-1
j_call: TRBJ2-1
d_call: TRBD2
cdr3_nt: TGTGCCAGCTCCTGGGGGACTAGCGGTTACAATGAGCAGTTCTTC
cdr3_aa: CASSWGTSGYNEQFF

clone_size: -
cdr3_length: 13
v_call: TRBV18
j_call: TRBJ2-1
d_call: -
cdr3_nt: TGTGCCAGCTCACCTTCATCCTACAATGAGCAGTTCTTC
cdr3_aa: CASSPSSYNEQFF

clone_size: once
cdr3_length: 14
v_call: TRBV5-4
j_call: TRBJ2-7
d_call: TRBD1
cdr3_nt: TGTGCCAGCAGCGCCGGGACAGGGGCGGGCGAGCAGTACTTC
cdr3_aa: CASSAGTGAGEQYF

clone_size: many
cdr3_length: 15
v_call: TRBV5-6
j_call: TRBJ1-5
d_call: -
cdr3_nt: TGTGCCAGCAGCTCTCAGGGGTATAGCAATCAGCCCCAGCATTTT
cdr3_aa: CASSSQGYSNQPQHF

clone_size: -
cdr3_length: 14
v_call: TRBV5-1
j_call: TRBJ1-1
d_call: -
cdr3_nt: TGCGCCAGCAGCTTGGGGCAGCCGAACACTGAAGCTTTCTTT
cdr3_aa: CASSLGQPNTEAFF

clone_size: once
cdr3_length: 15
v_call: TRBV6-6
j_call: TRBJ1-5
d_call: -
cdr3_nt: TGTGCCAGCACCCAAGCGGGCTTTAGCAATCAGCCCCAGCATTTT
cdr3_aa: CASTQAGFSNQPQHF

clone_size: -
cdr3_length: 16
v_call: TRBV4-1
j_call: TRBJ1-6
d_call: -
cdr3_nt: TGCGCCAGCAGCCAAGAAGTCAGGGTGATGAATTCACCCCTCCACTTT
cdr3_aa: CASSQEVRVMNSPLHF

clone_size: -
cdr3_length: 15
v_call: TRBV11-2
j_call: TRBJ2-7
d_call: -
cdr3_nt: TGTGCCAGCAGCTTAGATTGGGTCACGTCCTACGAGCAGTACTTC
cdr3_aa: CASSLDWVTSYEQYF

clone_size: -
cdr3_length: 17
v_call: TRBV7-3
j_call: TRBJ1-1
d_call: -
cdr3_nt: TGTGCCAGCAGCTTAGGAGGGGGAACAGCATCAAACACTGAAGCTTTCTTT
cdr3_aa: CASSLGGGTASNTEAFF

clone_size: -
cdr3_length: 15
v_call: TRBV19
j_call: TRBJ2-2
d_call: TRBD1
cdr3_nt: TGTGCCAGTAGTACAACATATACAGGGGCCGGGGAGCTGTTTTTT
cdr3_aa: CASSTTYTGAGELFF

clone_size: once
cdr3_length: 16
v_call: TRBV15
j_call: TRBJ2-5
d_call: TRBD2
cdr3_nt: TGTGCCACCAGCAGAGATCGGGGGACTAGCGCGGAGACCCAGTACTTC
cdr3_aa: CATSRDRGTSAETQYF

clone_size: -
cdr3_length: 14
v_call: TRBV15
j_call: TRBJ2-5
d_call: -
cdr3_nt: TGTGCCACCAGCAGGCGGGACATCCAAGAGACCCAGTACTTC
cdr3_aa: CATSRRDIQETQYF

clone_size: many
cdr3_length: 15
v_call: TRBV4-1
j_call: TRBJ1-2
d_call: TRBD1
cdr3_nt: TGCGCCAGCAGCCTCCGGACAGGGGATAACTATGGCTACACCTTC
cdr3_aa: CASSLRTGDNYGYTF

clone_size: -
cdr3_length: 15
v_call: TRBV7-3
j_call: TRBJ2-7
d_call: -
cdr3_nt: TGTGCCAGCAGCTTTGGGGCGGGACCGTCCTACGAGCAGTACTTC
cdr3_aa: CASSFGAGPSYEQYF

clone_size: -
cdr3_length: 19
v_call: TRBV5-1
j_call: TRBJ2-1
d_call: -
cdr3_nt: TGCGCCAGCAGCTTGTCGTTGACAGGTCTCACGAGCCAACACAATGAGCAGTTCTTC
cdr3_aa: CASSLSLTGLTSQHNEQFF

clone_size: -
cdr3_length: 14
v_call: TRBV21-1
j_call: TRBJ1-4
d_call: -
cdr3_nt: TGTGCCAGCAGCCCCGGAGGGCAGAATGAAAAACTGTTTTTT
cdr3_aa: CASSPGGQNEKLFF

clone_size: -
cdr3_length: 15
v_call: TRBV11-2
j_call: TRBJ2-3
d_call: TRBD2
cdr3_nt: TGTGCCAGCAGCCGACTAGCGGGAGCGCCAGATACGCAGTATTTT
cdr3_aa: CASSRLAGAPDTQYF

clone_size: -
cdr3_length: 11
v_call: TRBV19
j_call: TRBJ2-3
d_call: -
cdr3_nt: TGTGCCAGTAGTACTTTGAATACGCAGTATTTT
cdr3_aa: CASSTLNTQYF

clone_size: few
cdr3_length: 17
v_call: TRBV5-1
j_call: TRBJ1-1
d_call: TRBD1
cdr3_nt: TGCGCCAGCAGCACGGGACAGGGGAAGGGAGGGGACACTGAAGCTTTCTTT
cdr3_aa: CASSTGQGKGGDTEAFF

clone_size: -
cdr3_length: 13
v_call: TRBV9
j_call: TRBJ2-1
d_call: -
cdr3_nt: TGTGCCAGCAGCGGCAGCTCCTACAATGAGCAGTTCTTC
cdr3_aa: CASSGSSYNEQFF

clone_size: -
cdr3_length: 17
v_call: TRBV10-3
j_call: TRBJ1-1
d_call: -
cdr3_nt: TGTGCCATCAGTGAGTCTGGCAGGACGGTCGTGAACACTGAAGCTTTCTTT
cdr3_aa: CAISESGRTVVNTEAFF

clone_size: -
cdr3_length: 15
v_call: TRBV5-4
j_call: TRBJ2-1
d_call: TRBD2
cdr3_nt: TGTGCCAGCAGCCCTGGCGGGAGAAATGCTAGGGAGCAGTTCTTC
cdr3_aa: CASSPGGRNAREQFF

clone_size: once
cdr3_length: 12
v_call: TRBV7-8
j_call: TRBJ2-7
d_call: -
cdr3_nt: TGTGCCAGCAGCTTCGAGGGTTACGAGCAGTACTTC
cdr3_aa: CASSFEGYEQYF

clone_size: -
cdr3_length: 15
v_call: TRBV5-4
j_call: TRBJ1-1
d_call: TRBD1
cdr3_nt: TGTGCCAGCAGTTTGCCGAGACAGGGAAACACTGAAGCTTTCTTT
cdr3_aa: CASSLPRQGNTEAFF

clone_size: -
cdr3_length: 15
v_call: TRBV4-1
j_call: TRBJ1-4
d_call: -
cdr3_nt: TGCGCCAGCAGCCAAGAATGGGGAGGGGGTGAAAAACTGTTTTTT
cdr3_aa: CASSQEWGGGEKLFF

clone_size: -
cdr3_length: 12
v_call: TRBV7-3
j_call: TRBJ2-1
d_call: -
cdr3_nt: TGTGCCAGGGCTCTAGGGCGCGATGAGCAGTTCTTC
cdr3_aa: CARALGRDEQFF

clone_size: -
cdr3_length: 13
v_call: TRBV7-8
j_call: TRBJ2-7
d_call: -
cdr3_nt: TGTGCCAGCAGCTTTGCAGGTCCCTACGAGCAGTACTTC
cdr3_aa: CASSFAGPYEQYF

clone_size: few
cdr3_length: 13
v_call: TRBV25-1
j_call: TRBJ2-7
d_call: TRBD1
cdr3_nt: TGTGCCAGCAGTGTCCAGGGGGTCGACGAGCAGTACTTC
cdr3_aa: CASSVQGVDEQYF

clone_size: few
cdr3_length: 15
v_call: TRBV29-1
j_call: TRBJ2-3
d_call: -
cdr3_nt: TGCAGCGTTGAAGCCCAGGGTCTGAGCACAGATACGCAGTATTTT
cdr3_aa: CSVEAQGLSTDTQYF

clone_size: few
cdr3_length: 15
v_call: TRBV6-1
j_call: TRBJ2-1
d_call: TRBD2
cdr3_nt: TGTGCCAGCAGTGAAGGGGGACTAGCCTACAATGAGCAGTTCTTC
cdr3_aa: CASSEGGLAYNEQFF

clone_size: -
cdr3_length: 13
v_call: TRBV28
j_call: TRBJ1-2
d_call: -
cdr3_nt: TGTGCCAGCAGTTTAGCCGCCCGGGGGGGCTACACCTTC
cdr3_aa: CASSLAARGGYTF

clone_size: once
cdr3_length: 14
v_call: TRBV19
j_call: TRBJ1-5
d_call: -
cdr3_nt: TGTGCCAGTAGTCCAAGTTATAGCAATCAGCCCCAGCATTTT
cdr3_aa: CASSPSYSNQPQHF

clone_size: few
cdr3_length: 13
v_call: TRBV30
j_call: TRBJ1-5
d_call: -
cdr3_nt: TGTGCCTGGAGGGTGGACAGCAATCAGCCCCAGCATTTT
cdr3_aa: CAWRVDSNQPQHF

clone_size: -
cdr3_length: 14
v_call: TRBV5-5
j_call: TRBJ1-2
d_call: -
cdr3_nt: TGTGCCAGCAGCTTCCAGCATAAACAGGGTAGCTACACCTTC
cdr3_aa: CASSFQHKQGSYTF

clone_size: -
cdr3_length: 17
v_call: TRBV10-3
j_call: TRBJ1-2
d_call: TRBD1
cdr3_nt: TGTGCCATCAGTGATCCCGGGACAGGGGATAAAGGGTATGGCTACACCTTC
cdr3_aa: CAISDPGTGDKGYGYTF

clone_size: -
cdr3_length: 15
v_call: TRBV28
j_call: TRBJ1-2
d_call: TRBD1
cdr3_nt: TGTGCCAGCAGTTTCTATGGACAGGGGGGAAATGGCTACACCTTC
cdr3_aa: CASSFYGQGGNGYTF

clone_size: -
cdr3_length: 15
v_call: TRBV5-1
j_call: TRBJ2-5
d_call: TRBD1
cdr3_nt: TGCGCCAGCAGCATACAGGGGGCGCCCGAAGAGACCCAGTACTTC
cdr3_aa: CASSIQGAPEETQYF

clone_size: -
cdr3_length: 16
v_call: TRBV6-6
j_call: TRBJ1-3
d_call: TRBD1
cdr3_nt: TGTGCCAGCAGGGTACAGGGGATCCGCTCTGGAAACACCATATATTTT
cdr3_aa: CASRVQGIRSGNTIYF

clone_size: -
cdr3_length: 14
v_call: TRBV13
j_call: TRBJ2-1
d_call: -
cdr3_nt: TGTGCCAGCAGCCAACAAGCGACCCAGGATGAGCAGTTCTTC
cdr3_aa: CASSQQATQDEQFF

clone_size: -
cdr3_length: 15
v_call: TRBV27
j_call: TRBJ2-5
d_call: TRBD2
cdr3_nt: TGTGCCAGCAGTCCCCTAGCGGGAGGGGAGGAGACCCAGTACTTC
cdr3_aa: CASSPLAGGEETQYF

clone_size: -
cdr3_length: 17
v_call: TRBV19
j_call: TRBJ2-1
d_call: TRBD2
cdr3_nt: TGTGCCAGTAGTAAAGTTCCTAGCGGGAGCGTTGCGAATGAGCAGTTCTTC
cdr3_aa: CASSKVPSGSVANEQFF

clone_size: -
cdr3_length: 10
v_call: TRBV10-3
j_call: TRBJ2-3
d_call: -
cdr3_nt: TGTGCCAGCCACACAGATACGCAGTATTTT
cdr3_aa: CASHTDTQYF

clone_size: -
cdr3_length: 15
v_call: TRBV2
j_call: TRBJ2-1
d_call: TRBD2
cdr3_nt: TGTGCCAGCAGGGGGGGACTAGCGGGAGAGGATGAGCAGTTCTTC
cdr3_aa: CASRGGLAGEDEQFF

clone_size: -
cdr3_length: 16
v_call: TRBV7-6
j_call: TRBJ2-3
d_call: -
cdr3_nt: TGTGCCAGCAGCTTAGGGCGGGGACAGCGCACAGATACGCAGTATTTT
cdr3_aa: CASSLGRGQRTDTQYF